Below are 16 T cell receptor beta chains sequenced from a single sample in a study of CD8 T cells in ankylosing spondylitis. TCRdb itself ran the 5' RACE reads through MiXCR, one entry per CDR3 protein. The profile shows 300,000 to 400,000 distinct CDR3 sequences, 20% to 25% of them singletons. The sequencing sample was made of blood, either unsorted or a sorted T cell fraction (not recorded which). The origin of the receptors is a male donor with ankylosing spondylitis or in good health (not recorded which).

In its sample, this clonotype was seen a few times. The gene calls are TRBV29-1 and TRBJ2-3, with a possible D match to TRBD2 (5 bases). V was trimmed by 4 bases and J by 4 bases, leaving 21 bases between them. Germline V gene data show CDR1 as SQVTM and CDR2 as ANQGSEA. The length of the CDR3 is 16 residues. CDR3 nucleotide sequence: TGCAGCGTTGTTGCCCGCGCTAGAGGGTACCCAGATACGCAGTATTTT. Its translation is CSVVARARGYPDTQYF.

The rearrangement links TRBV7-9 to TRBJ2-5; maybe TRBD2 (6 bases). Germline CDR1 SEHNR, CDR2 FQNEAQ (reference sequence). The CDR3 spans 14 residues. V was cut by 9 bases and J by 1 base, with 15 bases left in between. CDR3 loop: CASQRTGLQETQYF. CDR3 DNA: TGTGCCAGTCAACGGACGGGACTCCAAGAGACCCAGTACTTC.

This clonotype turned up a few times. This sequence joins TRBV7-2 and TRBJ2-3; possibly TRBD2 for D (6 bases). V was pared by 5 bases and J by 6 bases, with 15 bases between. This CDR3 has 14 amino acids. Germline-derived CDR1 and CDR2 are SGHTA and FQGNSA. For the CDR3, the DNA is TGTGCCAGCAGCCCACTAGCCCCAGCGGATACGCAGTATTTT. Its translation: CASSPLAPADTQYF.

The V call is TRBV20-1, the J call TRBJ2-5; 9 nucleotides agree with TRBD2. This CDR3 is 15 amino acids long. Germline assignment: CDR1 DFQATT and CDR2 SNEGSKA (reference sequence). With 7 bases clipped from V and 3 bases from J, the junction kept 12 bases outside the gene matches. The DNA of the CDR3 is TGCAGTGGCACTAAGCGGGGGGACGAGAAAGAGACCCAGTACTTC. It specifies CSGTKRGDEKETQYF.

The chain has TRBV7-8 and TRBJ2-7; TRBD1 agrees at 7 bases. The germline V gene has CDR1 SGHVS and CDR2 FQNEAQ. The CDR3 extends over 14 amino acids. Unmatched junction bases numbered 6, after V lost 5 bases and J lost 2 bases. Here the CDR3 reads CASSTGDRTYEQYF. In DNA form, the CDR3 reads TGTGCCAGCAGCACCGGGGACAGAACCTACGAGCAGTACTTC.

The rearrangement joins TRBV28 to TRBJ2-2, with 7 bases lining up with TRBD2. This CDR3 region has 16 residues. Per the germline V gene, CDR1 is MDHEN and CDR2 is SYDVKM. V lost 3 bases and J lost 2; bases outside the gene matches: 6. Here the CDR3 reads CASSFLTSSNTGELFF. The DNA for the CDR3 is TGTGCCAGCAGTTTCCTGACTAGCTCCAACACCGGGGAGCTGTTTTTT.

A few counts support this clonotype. The chain couples TRBV29-1 to TRBJ2-1; perhaps D is TRBD1 or TRBD2 (5 bases each). V was pared by 7 bases and J by 8 bases, with 24 bases between. CDR3 length equals 15 residues. Germline CDR1 SQVTM, CDR2 ANQGSEA. In nucleotides, the CDR3 is TGCAGCGCAACCACCGGGACCCCGAAGGCGGATGAGCAGTTCTTC. Amino acids: CSATTGTPKADEQFF.

In nucleotides, the CDR3 is TGTGCCAGCAGCTTATCAGGTCGAGGCTACACCTTC. It codes for CASSLSGRGYTF. This chain uses TRBV7-8 with TRBJ1-2; D is unclear. The CDR3 extends over 12 amino acids. CDR1 SGHVS and CDR2 FQNEAQ come from the germline V gene. V lost 2 bases to trimming and J lost 8 bases, with 9 bases between them.

This clonotype was seen more than once but under ten times. The rearrangement joins TRBV7-2 to TRBJ2-1; 9 nucleotides agree with TRBD2. V was clipped by 3 bases and J by 8 bases; unmatched bases: 5. This CDR3 is 14 amino acids long. Germline lookup yields CDR1 SGHTA and CDR2 FQGNSA. CDR3 loop: CASSFLAGMDEQFF. Written as DNA, the CDR3 is TGTGCCAGCAGCTTCCTAGCGGGGATGGATGAGCAGTTCTTC.

The sample holds a few counts of this clonotype. The chain carries TRBV7-9 and TRBJ1-6, with D unresolved. Germline assignment: CDR1 SEHNR and CDR2 FQNEAQ (reference sequence). V was shortened by 5 bases and J by 14 bases, with 13 bases between the two germline ends. CDR3 size: 12 residues. This chain's CDR3 is CASSPQTDTLHF. The CDR3 region has the DNA TGTGCCAGCAGCCCTCAGACTGATACCCTCCACTTT.

This clonotype was detected ten times or more. The chain recombines TRBV12-3 or TRBV12-4 with TRBJ1-2; no firm D call. Trimming removed 3 bases at V and 4 bases at J, with 9 bases between. There are 13 residues in the CDR3. This CDR3 is CASSFLGSYGYTF. Written as DNA, the CDR3 is TGTGCCAGCAGTTTTTTGGGCAGCTATGGCTACACCTTC.

The chain couples TRBV7-9 to TRBJ2-3; the match to TRBD1 covers 10 bases. CDR1 is SEHNR and CDR2 is FQNEAQ in the germline V gene (reference sequence). J gave up 6 bases and V 5 bases, and 11 bases lay outside the gene matches. There are 16 residues in the CDR3. CDR3 bases: TGTGCCAGCAGCAAGTCCGGGACAGGGGCTGAGGATACGCAGTATTTT. Its translation is CASSKSGTGAEDTQYF.

The CDR3 DNA follows: TGTGCCAGCAGCCAGACAGTGGTAGAGCAGTACTTC. Translated: CASSQTVVEQYF. V gene TRBV7-9 combines with J gene TRBJ2-7; D is possibly TRBD1 (5 bases). V was clipped by 5 bases and J by 7 bases, with 12 bases between them. CDR3 length: 12 residues. The germline gives CDR1 SEHNR, CDR2 FQNEAQ (reference sequence).

This clonotype was observed a few times. The chain carries TRBV12-3 or TRBV12-4 and TRBJ1-6; TRBD1 aligns across 9 bases. V was clipped by 2 bases and J by 7 bases; unmatched bases: 6. The CDR3 sequence is 16 residues long. DNA of the CDR3: TGTGCCAGCAGTTTATCGACAGGGGGTTGGAATTCACCCCTCCACTTT. Translated: CASSLSTGGWNSPLHF.

At least ten counts were recorded for this clonotype. The chain has TRBV29-1 and TRBJ2-1; D possibly uses TRBD1 or TRBD2 (5 bases each). V shed 7 bases and J shed 10 bases, with 26 bases lying between them. This CDR3 comprises 15 residues. Germline V gives CDR1 SQVTM, CDR2 ANQGSEA. In nucleotides, the CDR3 is TGCAGCGGTGCCGACACCTTAGGCAGGTGGGACGAGCAGTTCTTC. Translating gives CSGADTLGRWDEQFF.

This clonotype was picked up a small number of times. This chain connects TRBV11-2 to TRBJ2-2; D is ambiguous. The CDR3 has 18 amino acids. The V end lost 7 bases, the J end lost 0 bases, and 21 bases lay between the germline ends. Germline assignment: CDR1 SGHAT and CDR2 FQNNGV. The CDR3 nucleotides read TGTGCCAGCACCCTACCGGGCCAACAATACGCGAACACCGGGGAGCTGTTTTTT. Translated: CASTLPGQQYANTGELFF.